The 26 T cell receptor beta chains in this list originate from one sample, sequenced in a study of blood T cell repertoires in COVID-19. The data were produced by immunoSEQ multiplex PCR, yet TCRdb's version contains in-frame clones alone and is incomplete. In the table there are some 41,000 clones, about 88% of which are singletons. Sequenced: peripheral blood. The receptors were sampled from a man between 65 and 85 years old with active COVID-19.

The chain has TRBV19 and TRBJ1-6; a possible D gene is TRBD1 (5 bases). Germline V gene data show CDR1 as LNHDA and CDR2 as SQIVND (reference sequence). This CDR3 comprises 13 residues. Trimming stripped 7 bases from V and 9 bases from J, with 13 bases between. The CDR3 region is CASNQGSFSPLHF. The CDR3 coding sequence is TGTGCCAGTAATCAGGGTTCTTTTTCACCCCTCCACTTT.

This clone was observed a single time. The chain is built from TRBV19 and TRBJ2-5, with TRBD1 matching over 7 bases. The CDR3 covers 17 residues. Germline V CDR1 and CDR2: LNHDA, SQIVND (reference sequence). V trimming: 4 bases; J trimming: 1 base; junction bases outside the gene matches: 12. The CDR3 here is CASSTRTTGTVQETQYF. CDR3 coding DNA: TGTGCCAGTAGTACCCGGACCACCGGGACAGTCCAAGAGACCCAGTACTTC.

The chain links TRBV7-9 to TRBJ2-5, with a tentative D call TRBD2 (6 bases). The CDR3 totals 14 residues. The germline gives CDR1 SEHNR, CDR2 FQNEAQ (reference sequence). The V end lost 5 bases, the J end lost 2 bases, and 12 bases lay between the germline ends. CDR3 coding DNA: TGTGCCAGCAGCCCGTTAGCGGCTCAAGAGACCCAGTACTTC. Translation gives CASSPLAAQETQYF.

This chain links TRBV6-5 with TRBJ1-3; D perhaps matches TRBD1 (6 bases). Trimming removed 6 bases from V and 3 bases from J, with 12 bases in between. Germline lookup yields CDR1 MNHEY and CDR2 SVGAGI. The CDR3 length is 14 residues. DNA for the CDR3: TGTGCCAGCAGGAACTGGGACATTGGAAACACCATATATTTT. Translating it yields CASRNWDIGNTIYF.

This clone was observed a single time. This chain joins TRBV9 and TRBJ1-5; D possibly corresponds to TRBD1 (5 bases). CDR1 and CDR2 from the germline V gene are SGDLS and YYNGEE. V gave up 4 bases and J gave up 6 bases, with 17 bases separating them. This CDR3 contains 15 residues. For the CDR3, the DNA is TGTGCCAGCAGCCCCCGACCTGATGGGGCTCAGCCCCAGCATTTT. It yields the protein CASSPRPDGAQPQHF. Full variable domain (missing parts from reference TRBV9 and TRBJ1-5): DSGVTQTPKHLITATGQRVTLRCSPRSGDLSVYWYQQSLDQGLQFLIQYYNGEERAKGNILERFSAQQFPDLHSELNLSSLELGDSALYFCASSPRPDGAQPQHFGDGTRLSIL.

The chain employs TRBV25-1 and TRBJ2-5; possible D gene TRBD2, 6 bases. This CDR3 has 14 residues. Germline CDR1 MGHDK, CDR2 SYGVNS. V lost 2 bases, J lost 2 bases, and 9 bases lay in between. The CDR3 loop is CASSEASAQETQYF. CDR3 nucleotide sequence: TGTGCCAGCAGTGAAGCTAGCGCTCAAGAGACCCAGTACTTC.

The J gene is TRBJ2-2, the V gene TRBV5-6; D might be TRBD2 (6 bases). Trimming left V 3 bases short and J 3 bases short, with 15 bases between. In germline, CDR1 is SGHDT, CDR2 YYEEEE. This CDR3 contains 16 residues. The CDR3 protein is CASSWTGLRHTGELFF. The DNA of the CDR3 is TGTGCCAGCAGCTGGACGGGACTCAGGCACACCGGGGAGCTGTTTTTT.

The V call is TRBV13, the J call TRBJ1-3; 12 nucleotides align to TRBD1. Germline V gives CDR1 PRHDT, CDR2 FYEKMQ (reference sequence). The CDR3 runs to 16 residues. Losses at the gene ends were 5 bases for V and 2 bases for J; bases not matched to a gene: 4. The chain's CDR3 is CASSTGQGAAGNTIYF. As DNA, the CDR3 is TGTGCCAGCAGCACGGGACAGGGGGCAGCTGGAAACACCATATATTTT.

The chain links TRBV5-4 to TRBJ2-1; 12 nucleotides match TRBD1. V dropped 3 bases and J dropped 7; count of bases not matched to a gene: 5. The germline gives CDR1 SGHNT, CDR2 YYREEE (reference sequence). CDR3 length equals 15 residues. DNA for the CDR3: TGTGCCAGCAGCTACGGGACAGGGGGCTTAAATGAGCAGTTCTTC. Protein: CASSYGTGGLNEQFF.

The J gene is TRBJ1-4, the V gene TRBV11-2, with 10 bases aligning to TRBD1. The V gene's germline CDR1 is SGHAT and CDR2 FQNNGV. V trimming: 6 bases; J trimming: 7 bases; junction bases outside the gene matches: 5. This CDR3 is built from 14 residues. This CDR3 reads CASSSGQGSEKLFF. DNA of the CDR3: TGTGCCAGCAGTTCGGGACAGGGGTCTGAAAAACTGTTTTTT.

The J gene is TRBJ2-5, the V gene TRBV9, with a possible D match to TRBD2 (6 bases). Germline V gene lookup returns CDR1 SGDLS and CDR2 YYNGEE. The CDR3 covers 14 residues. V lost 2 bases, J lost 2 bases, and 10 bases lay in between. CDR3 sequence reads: CASSVTGEQETQYF. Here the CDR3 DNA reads TGTGCCAGCAGCGTTACGGGGGAACAAGAGACCCAGTACTTC. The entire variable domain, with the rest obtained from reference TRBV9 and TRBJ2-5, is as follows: DSGVTQTPKHLITATGQRVTLRCSPRSGDLSVYWYQQSLDQGLQFLIQYYNGEERAKGNILERFSAQQFPDLHSELNLSSLELGDSALYFCASSVTGEQETQYFGPGTRLLVL.

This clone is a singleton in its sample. CDR3 nucleotide sequence: TGTGCCAGCAGCCGAACGGGACAGGGGGCGCGGAATACGCAGTATTTT. Amino acids: CASSRTGQGARNTQYF. This rearrangement joins TRBV7-6 to TRBJ2-3; 12 positions agree with TRBD1. The junction had 10 bases not matched to a gene; V was cut back by 5 bases and J by 7 bases. CDR3 size: 16 residues. CDR1 is SGHVS, CDR2 FNYEAQ, per germline.

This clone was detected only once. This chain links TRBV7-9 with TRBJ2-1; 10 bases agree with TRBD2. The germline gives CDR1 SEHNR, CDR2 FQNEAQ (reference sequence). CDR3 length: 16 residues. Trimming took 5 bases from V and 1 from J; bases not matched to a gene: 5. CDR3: CASSGISGGSYNEQFF. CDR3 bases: TGTGCCAGCAGCGGGATTAGCGGGGGGTCCTACAATGAGCAGTTCTTC.

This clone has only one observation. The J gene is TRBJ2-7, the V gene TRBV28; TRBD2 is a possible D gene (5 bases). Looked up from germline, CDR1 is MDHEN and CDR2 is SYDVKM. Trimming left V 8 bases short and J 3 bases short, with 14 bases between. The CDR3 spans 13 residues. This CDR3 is CASSRAPIYEQYF. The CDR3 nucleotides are TGTGCCAGCTCGAGGGCCCCAATCTACGAGCAGTACTTC. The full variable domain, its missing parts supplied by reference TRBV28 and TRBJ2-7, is DVKVTQSSRYLVKRTGEKVFLECVQDMDHENMFWYRQDPGLGLRLIYFSYDVKMKEKGDIPEGYSVSREKKERFSLILESASTNQTSMYLCASSRAPIYEQYFGPGTRLTVT.

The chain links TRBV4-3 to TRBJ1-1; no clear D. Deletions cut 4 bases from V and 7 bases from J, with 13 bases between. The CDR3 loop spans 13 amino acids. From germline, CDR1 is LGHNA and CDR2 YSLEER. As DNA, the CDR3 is TGCGCCAGCAGCCGAACGTCCGGGGATGAAGCTTTCTTT. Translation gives CASSRTSGDEAFF.

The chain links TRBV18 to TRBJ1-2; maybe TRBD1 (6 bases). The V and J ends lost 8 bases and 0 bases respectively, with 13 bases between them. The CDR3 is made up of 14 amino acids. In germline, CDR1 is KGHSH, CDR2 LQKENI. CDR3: CASTTGIANYGYTF. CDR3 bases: TGTGCCAGCACCACAGGGATAGCTAACTATGGCTACACCTTC.

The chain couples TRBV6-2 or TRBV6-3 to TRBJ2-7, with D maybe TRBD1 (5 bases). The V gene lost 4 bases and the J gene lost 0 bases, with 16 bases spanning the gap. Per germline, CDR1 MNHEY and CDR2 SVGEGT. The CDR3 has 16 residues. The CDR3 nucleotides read TGTGCCAGCAGTTCCCCGGACACCCCAAGCTCCTACGAGCAGTACTTC. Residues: CASSSPDTPSSYEQYF.

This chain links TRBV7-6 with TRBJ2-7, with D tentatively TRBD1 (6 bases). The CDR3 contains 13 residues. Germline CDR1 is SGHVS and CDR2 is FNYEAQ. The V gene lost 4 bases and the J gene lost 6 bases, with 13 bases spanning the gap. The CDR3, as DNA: TGTGCCAGCAGCTCAGACAGGTCGGCCGAGCAGTACTTC. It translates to CASSSDRSAEQYF.

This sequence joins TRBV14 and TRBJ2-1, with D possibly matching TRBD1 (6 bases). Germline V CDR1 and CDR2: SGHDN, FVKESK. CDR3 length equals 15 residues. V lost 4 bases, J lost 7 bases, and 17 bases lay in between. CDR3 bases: TGTGCCAGCAGCCCGCAGATGGTAGGGGGTAATGAGCAGTTCTTC. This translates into CASSPQMVGGNEQFF.

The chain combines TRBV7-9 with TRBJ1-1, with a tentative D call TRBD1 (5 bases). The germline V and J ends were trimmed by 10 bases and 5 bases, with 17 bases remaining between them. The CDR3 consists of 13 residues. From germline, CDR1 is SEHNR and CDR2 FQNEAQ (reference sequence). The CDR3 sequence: CANNDSPATEAFF. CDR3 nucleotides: TGTGCCAACAACGACAGCCCCGCGACTGAAGCTTTCTTT.

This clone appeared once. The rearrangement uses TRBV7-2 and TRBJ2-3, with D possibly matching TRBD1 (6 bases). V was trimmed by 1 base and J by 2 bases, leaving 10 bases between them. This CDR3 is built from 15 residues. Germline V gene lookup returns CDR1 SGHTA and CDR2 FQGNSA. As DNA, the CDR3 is TGTGCCAGCAGCTTAGAGGGGGTCACCACAGATACGCAGTATTTT. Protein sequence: CASSLEGVTTDTQYF.

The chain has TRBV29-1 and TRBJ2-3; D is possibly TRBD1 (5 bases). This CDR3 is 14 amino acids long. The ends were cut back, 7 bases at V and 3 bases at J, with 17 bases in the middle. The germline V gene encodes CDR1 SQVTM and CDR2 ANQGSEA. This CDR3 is CSGVYWGETDTQYF. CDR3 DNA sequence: TGCAGCGGCGTGTATTGGGGCGAAACAGATACGCAGTATTTT.

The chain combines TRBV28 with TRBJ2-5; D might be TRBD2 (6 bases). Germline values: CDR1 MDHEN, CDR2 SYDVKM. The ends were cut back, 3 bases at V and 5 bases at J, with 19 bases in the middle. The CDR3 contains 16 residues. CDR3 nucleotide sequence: TGTGCCAGCAGTTTGTTACTAGCCGGGGTTGGGGAGACCCAGTACTTC. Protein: CASSLLLAGVGETQYF.

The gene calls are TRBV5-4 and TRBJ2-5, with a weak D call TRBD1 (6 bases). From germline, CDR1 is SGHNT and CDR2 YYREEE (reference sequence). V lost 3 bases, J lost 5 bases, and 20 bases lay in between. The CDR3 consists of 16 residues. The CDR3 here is CASSSKPGQKAETQYF. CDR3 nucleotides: TGTGCCAGCAGCTCTAAACCGGGACAAAAAGCCGAGACCCAGTACTTC.

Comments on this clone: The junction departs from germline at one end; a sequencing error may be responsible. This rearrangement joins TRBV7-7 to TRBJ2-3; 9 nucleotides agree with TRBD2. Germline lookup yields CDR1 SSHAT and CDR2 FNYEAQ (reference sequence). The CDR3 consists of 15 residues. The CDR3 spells CASSVSGGSTDTQYF. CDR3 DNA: TGTGCTAGCAGCGTTAGCGGGGGAAGCACAGATACGCAGTATTTT.

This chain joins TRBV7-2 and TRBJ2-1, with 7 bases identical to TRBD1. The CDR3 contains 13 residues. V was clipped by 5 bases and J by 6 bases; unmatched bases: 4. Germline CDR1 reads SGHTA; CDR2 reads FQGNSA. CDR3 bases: TGTGCCAGCAGCCCTGACAGGGTCAATGAGCAGTTCTTC. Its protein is CASSPDRVNEQFF.